The 15 T cell receptor beta chains given below trace back to one sample, sequenced in a study of shared clonotypes between healthy human individuals. Measured with immunoSEQ multiplex PCR; TCRdb has only the in-frame clones, and not every one. The sample lists 90,000 to 100,000 clones; roughly 45% were seen once. Sample: PBMCs. Receptor source: a woman aged 40-49 years in good health. Some clones in this sample may be carry-over from other donors' samples.

For this clone: A single base separates this from a much larger clone, so it may be a read error. Different DNA sequences within this sample yield the same CDR3. The V gene is TRBV30, the J gene TRBJ1-3; D might be TRBD1 (5 bases). CDR1 and CDR2 (germline): GTSNPN, SVGIG (reference sequence). CDR3 length: 13 amino acids. DNA of the CDR3: TGTTCTTGTTGGGGGACTTCTGGAAATACCATATATTTT. Amino acids: CSCWGTSGNTIYF.

This clone was seen at least ten times. This chain joins TRBV29-1 and TRBJ2-5; 13 nucleotides line up with TRBD2. Germline CDR1 is SQVTM and CDR2 is ANQGSEA. V was pared by 6 bases and J by 11 bases, with 12 bases of the junction left unmatched. This CDR3 is built from 14 residues. CDR3 nucleotide sequence: TGCAGCGTCTTGACTAGCGGGAGGCCGGGGGAGCAGTACTTC. Translating it yields CSVLTSGRPGEQYF. Together with reference TRBV29-1 and TRBJ2-5, the CDR3 gives the full variable domain: SAVISQKPSRDICQRGTSLTIQCQVDSQVTMMFWYRQQPGQSLTLIATANQGSEATYESGFVIDKFPISRPNLTFSTLTVSNMSPEDSSIYLCSVLTSGRPGEQYFGPGTRLLVL.

A remark on this clone: A much more abundant neighbour one base away suggests this may be a read error. The CDR3 is CASSLERGQDTQYF. In DNA, the CDR3 is TGTGCCAGCAGCTTGGAAAGGGGGCAGGATACGCAGTATTTT. This chain connects TRBV7-9 to TRBJ2-3; 7 bases map to TRBD1. The junction had 6 bases not matched to a gene; V was cut back by 3 bases and J by 6 bases. The CDR3 totals 14 residues. CDR1 is SEHNR, CDR2 FQNEAQ, per germline (reference sequence).

The J gene is TRBJ1-4, the V gene TRBV7-9, with TRBD1 identical over 8 bases. The CDR3 covers 15 residues. CDR1 is SEHNR, CDR2 FQNEAQ, per germline (reference sequence). J was trimmed by 8 bases and V by 5 bases; bases with no gene match: 10. The CDR3 spells CASSPPGTGTEKLFF. The DNA of the CDR3 is TGTGCCAGCAGCCCACCCGGGACAGGTACCGAAAAACTGTTTTTT.

A few counts support this clone. The chain employs TRBV5-6 and TRBJ2-1, with D possibly TRBD1 on 6 matching bases. Trimming stripped 0 bases from V and 2 bases from J, with 6 bases between. The CDR3 has 14 residues. Germline V CDR1 and CDR2: SGHDT, YYEEEE. The CDR3 sequence: CASSLGQAYNEQFF. As DNA, the CDR3 is TGTGCCAGCAGCTTGGGACAGGCCTACAATGAGCAGTTCTTC. Using reference TRBV5-6 and TRBJ2-1 for the parts outside the CDR3, the full variable domain is DAGVTQSPTHLIKTRGQQVTLRCSPKSGHDTVSWYQQALGQGPQFIFQYYEEEERQRGNFPDRFSGHQFPNYSSELNVNALLLGDSALYLCASSLGQAYNEQFFGPGTRLTVL.

This clone was recorded at least ten times. The same CDR3 is also encoded by other DNA sequences in this sample. V is TRBV29-1 and J is TRBJ1-5; 7 bases agree with TRBD1. The J segment lost 2 bases and the V segment lost 4 bases, leaving 5 bases of the junction unmatched. CDR3 length equals 14 residues. The germline CDR1 and CDR2 sequences are SQVTM and ANQGSEA. The CDR3 protein is CSVAFGQGNQPQHF. The CDR3 DNA reads as TGCAGCGTTGCGTTTGGACAGGGCAATCAGCCCCAGCATTTT.

On this clone: A single base is all that separates this from a far larger clone, so a read error is likely. The CDR3 protein is CASSVILGKLFF. As DNA, the CDR3 is TGTGCCAGCAGTGTAATTCTTGGAAAACTGTTTTTT. The V call is TRBV2, the J call TRBJ1-4; D ambiguous. This CDR3 is 12 amino acids long. Germline assignment: CDR1 SNHLY and CDR2 FYNNEI. V gave up 4 bases and J gave up 10 bases, with 10 bases separating them.

A remark on this clone: A single base separates this from a much larger clone, so it may be a read error. The sample has other DNA sequences that encode this CDR3 too. This rearrangement joins TRBV25-1 to TRBJ2-7, with D perhaps being TRBD1 or TRBD2 (5 bases each). This CDR3 spans 14 amino acids. V was trimmed by 8 bases and J by 1 base, leaving 15 bases between them. Germline V gene lookup returns CDR1 MGHDK and CDR2 SYGVNS. The CDR3 DNA reads TGTGCCAGCGGCGGGCAGGGTCGATCCTACGAGCAGTACTTC. This encodes CASGGQGRSYEQYF.

This chain links TRBV28 with TRBJ2-1; 9 bases map to TRBD2. This CDR3 spans 16 amino acids. Germline V gene data show CDR1 as MDHEN and CDR2 as SYDVKM. J was trimmed by 4 bases and V by 5 bases; bases with no gene match: 9. The CDR3 nucleotides are TGTGCCAGCAGTGAGGGGGCGGGAGGGTGGTACAATGAGCAGTTCTTC. Translating gives CASSEGAGGWYNEQFF.

In its sample, this clone was seen many times. This chain uses TRBV19 with TRBJ2-3; D is uncertain. The V gene lost 3 bases and the J gene lost 7 bases, with 5 bases spanning the gap. There are 11 residues in the CDR3. Germline V lookup: CDR1 LNHDA, CDR2 SQIVND (reference sequence). CDR3 amino acids: CASSIMNTQYF. The CDR3 region has the DNA TGTGCCAGTAGTATCATGAATACGCAGTATTTT.

This clone was seen repeatedly, ten times or more. The genes are TRBV18 and TRBJ1-3; no firm D call. The length of the CDR3 is 14 residues. The V end lost 3 bases, the J end lost 0 bases, and 6 bases lay between the germline ends. The germline gives CDR1 KGHSH, CDR2 LQKENI. The CDR3: CASSPANSGNTIYF. The CDR3 region has the DNA TGTGCCAGCTCACCGGCGAACTCTGGAAACACCATATATTTT. The whole variable domain, filled in from reference TRBV18 and TRBJ1-3, reads NAGVMQNPRHLVRRRGQEARLRCSPMKGHSHVYWYRQLPEEGLKFMVYLQKENIIDESGMPKERFSAEFPKEGPSILRIQQVVRGDSAAYFCASSPANSGNTIYFGEGSWLTVV.

The chain carries TRBV9 and TRBJ2-5, with TRBD2 matching over 12 bases. In germline, CDR1 is SGDLS, CDR2 YYNGEE. This CDR3 comprises 16 residues. J was trimmed by 2 bases and V by 4 bases; bases with no gene match: 6. The CDR3 is CASSLAGGRNQETQYF. CDR3 sequence (DNA): TGTGCCAGCAGCCTAGCGGGAGGGCGAAATCAAGAGACCCAGTACTTC.

This clone was recorded once. The V call is TRBV5-4, the J call TRBJ2-7; 8 nucleotides line up with TRBD1. The germline V gene has CDR1 SGHNT and CDR2 YYREEE (reference sequence). The length of the CDR3 is 13 residues. The J segment lost 5 bases and the V segment lost 2 bases, leaving 3 bases of the junction unmatched. The CDR3 coding sequence is TGTGCCAGCAGCTTTGCAGGGGGCAACGAGCAGTACTTC. This encodes CASSFAGGNEQYF.

This clone has ten or more counts. The rearrangement links TRBV4-1 to TRBJ2-6, with TRBD1 identical over 10 bases. The CDR3 contains 22 residues. J gave up 0 bases and V 3 bases, and 17 bases lay outside the gene matches. Germline values: CDR1 MGHRA, CDR2 YSYEKL. This CDR3 reads CASSQGTGQGVVVISGANVLTF. The DNA of the CDR3 is TGCGCCAGCAGCCAGGGTACAGGACAGGGGGTGGTCGTAATCTCTGGGGCCAACGTCCTGACTTTC.

The table lists this clone with many counts. The rearrangement links TRBV5-6 to TRBJ2-1; D is uncertain. V was clipped by 4 bases and J by 12 bases, with 17 bases between them. Germline CDR1 reads SGHDT; CDR2 reads YYEEEE. The CDR3 loop spans 13 amino acids. This chain's CDR3 is CASSVAWNTGQFF. The CDR3 DNA reads as TGTGCCAGCAGCGTTGCATGGAACACTGGGCAGTTCTTC.